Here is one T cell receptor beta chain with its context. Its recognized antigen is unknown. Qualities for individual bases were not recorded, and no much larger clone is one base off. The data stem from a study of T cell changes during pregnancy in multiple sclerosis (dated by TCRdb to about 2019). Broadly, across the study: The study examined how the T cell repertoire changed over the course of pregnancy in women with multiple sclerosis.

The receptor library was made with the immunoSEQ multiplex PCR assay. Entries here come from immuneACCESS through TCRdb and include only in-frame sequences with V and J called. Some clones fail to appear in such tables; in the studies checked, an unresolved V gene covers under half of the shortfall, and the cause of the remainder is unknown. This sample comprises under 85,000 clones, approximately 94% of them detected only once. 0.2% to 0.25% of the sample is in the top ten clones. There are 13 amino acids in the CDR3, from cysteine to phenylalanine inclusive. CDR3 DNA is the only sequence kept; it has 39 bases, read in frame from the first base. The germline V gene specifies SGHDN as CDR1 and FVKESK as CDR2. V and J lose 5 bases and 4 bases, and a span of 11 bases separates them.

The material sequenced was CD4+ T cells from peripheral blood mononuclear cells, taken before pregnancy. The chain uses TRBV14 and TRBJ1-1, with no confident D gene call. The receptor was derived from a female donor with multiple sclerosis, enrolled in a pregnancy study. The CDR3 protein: CASSTDARTEAFF. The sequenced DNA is TGTGCCAGCAGCACAGATGCGCGCACTGAAGCTTTCTTT.